This T cell receptor beta chain comes out of a study of blood T cell repertoires in COVID-19. Sequenced by immunoSEQ multiplex PCR; TCRdb stores in-frame clones only, minus some. The sample shows 380,000 or so clones, 75% to 90% of them seen only once. Germline V gives CDR1 MNHEY, CDR2 SMNVEV (reference sequence). The CDR3 length is 12 residues. The V end lost 2 bases, the J end lost 9 bases, and 8 bases lay between the germline ends. Seattle researchers signed up patients amid active infection and tracked them longitudinally. The chain employs TRBV27 and TRBJ1-5; D remains unclear. The sample comprised peripheral blood. The receptor was isolated from a woman aged 55-69 years with COVID-19, enrolled during active disease. The DNA for the CDR3 is TGTGCCAGCAGTTTACAGGCAGGGCCCCAGCATTTT. This encodes CASSLQAGPQHF.